A few counts support the clone carrying this TCR beta chain. Its antigen is not known. Sequence data for DNA of cultured CD4+ T cells were generated by the Oncomine TCR Beta short-read assay. From the PCR reads, TCRdb called clonotypes with MiXCR, one entry per CDR3 protein. The table includes about 7,600 distinct CDR3 sequences, roughly 23% detected once. This sample is part of a study of vaccination and CD4 T cells after COVID-19. As for the study in general: Each participant underwent a two-dose regimen of either the BNT162b2 or the mRNA-1273 vaccine. Investigators stimulated cells with overlapping spike peptides drawn from SARS-CoV-2, HCoV-NL63, HCoV-OC43 and HCoV-229E.

Stated treatment: roughly 10-day PBMC culture with coronavirus spike peptide pools or control peptides (ViraFEST assay). T cells were expanded with peptide pools, and expanded clonotypes were identified by TCR sequencing. Germline CDR1 reads ENHRY; CDR2 reads SYGVKD. This CDR3 is built from 14 residues. With V trimmed by 4 bases and J by 4 bases, 6 bases remained unmatched. The source material was CD4+ T cells from blood, cultured in vitro, sampled after SARS-CoV-2 vaccination. The V gene is TRBV10-3, the J gene TRBJ1-1; 7 nucleotides align to TRBD1. This clonotype was sampled from a human donor who had recovered from COVID-19. The CDR3, as DNA: TGTGCCATCAGTGGGACAGGAACGATCACTGAAGCTTTCTTT. Translation: CAISGTGTITEAFF.